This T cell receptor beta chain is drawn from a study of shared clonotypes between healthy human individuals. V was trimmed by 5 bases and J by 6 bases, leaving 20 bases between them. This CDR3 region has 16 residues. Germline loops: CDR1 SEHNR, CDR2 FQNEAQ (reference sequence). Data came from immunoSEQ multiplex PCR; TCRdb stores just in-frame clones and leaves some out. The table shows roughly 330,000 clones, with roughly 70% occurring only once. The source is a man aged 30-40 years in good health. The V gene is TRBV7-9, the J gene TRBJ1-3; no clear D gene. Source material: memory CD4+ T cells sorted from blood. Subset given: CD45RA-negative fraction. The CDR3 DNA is TGTGCCAGCAGCCCGTCACACGGAATCTCCGTAAACACCATATATTTT. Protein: CASSPSHGISVNTIYF.